These 30 T cell receptor beta chains were all obtained from the same sample, sequenced in a study of cytomegalovirus exposure and HLA in healthy donors. Researchers ran the PCR with 60 Vbeta and 13 Jbeta primers. The data were produced by immunoSEQ multiplex PCR, yet TCRdb's version contains in-frame clones alone and is incomplete. The table has 100,000 or so clones, about 79% seen once. The specimen was PBMCs. The receptors shown here come from a woman aged 18-29 years in good health and CMV-seronegative.

This clone appeared a single time. The rearrangement links TRBV6-5 to TRBJ2-5, with 8 bases that match TRBD2. CDR3 length: 15 amino acids. Germline assignment: CDR1 MNHEY and CDR2 SVGAGI. Trimming at V came to 0 bases and at J to 1 base, leaving 1 base not matched to a gene. The CDR3 loop is CASSYSGGVQETQYF. In DNA, the CDR3 is TGTGCCAGCAGTTACTCCGGGGGGGTCCAAGAGACCCAGTACTTC.

The sample holds one count of this clone. One end of the junction fails to match germline, which may point to a read error. V gene TRBV2 combines with J gene TRBJ2-7, with 15 positions matching TRBD2. Germline V lookup: CDR1 SNHLY, CDR2 FYNNEI. The CDR3 extends over 12 amino acids. This chain's CDR3 is CASRGLAGGLNF. CDR3 coding DNA: TGTGCCAGCAGAGGACTAGCGGGGGGGCTTAACTTC.

The rearrangement links TRBV7-2 to TRBJ2-1; unclear D gene. The length of the CDR3 is 12 residues. The germline V gene has CDR1 SGHTA and CDR2 FQGNSA. Trimming pared 0 bases from V and 8 bases from J, leaving 5 bases between. The CDR3 is CASSLALHEQFF. The CDR3 DNA reads as TGTGCCAGCAGCTTAGCCCTCCATGAGCAGTTCTTC.

The chain carries TRBV19 and TRBJ1-5; 9 positions agree with TRBD1. Germline CDR1 LNHDA, CDR2 SQIVND (reference sequence). V lost 4 bases to trimming and J lost 7 bases; unmatched junction nucleotides: 17. This CDR3 spans 18 amino acids. In DNA form, the CDR3 reads TGTGCCAGTAGTAATAGGGACAGGGCCCCTCAATCCCAACAGCCCCAGCATTTT. This codes for CASSNRDRAPQSQQPQHF.

The CDR3 DNA sequence: TGTGCCAGCAGCTTCGTAGTTGTGGCGGGAGCTTCCTACAATGAGCAGTTCTTC. Translation gives CASSFVVVAGASYNEQFF. V is TRBV5-6 and J is TRBJ2-1; TRBD2 matches 7 bases. Germline V gene data show CDR1 as SGHDT and CDR2 as YYEEEE. Unmatched junction bases numbered 12, after V lost 2 bases and J lost 1 base. CDR3 size: 18 residues.

The gene calls are TRBV10-3 and TRBJ2-7, with 7 bases fitting TRBD2. V trimming: 6 bases; J trimming: 1 base; junction bases outside the gene matches: 6. CDR1 is ENHRY, CDR2 SYGVKD, per germline. CDR3 length: 14 amino acids. The CDR3 protein is CAIRGAGSSYEQYF. Here the CDR3 DNA reads TGTGCCATCAGGGGAGCGGGGTCGTCCTACGAGCAGTACTTC.

V gene TRBV19 combines with J gene TRBJ2-7; possibly TRBD1 for D (5 bases). This CDR3 has 13 amino acids. V was clipped by 3 bases and J by 2 bases, with 8 bases between them. CDR1 and CDR2 (germline): LNHDA, SQIVND (reference sequence). The CDR3 DNA reads TGTGCCAGTAGTATGGGCAGGGCCTACGAGCAGTACTTC. It codes for CASSMGRAYEQYF.

The chain is built from TRBV9 and TRBJ2-7; tentatively, D is TRBD2 (5 bases). The CDR3 extends over 13 amino acids. Germline CDR1 and CDR2: SGDLS and YYNGEE. Trimming pared 4 bases from V and 2 bases from J, leaving 10 bases between. In nucleotides, the CDR3 is TGTGCCAGCAGCCCTAGCAGGCCCTACGAGCAGTACTTC. It encodes CASSPSRPYEQYF.

The gene calls are TRBV28 and TRBJ2-7, with D hard to call. From germline, CDR1 is MDHEN and CDR2 SYDVKM. The CDR3 runs 14 residues. Trimming took off 5 bases at V and 0 bases at J, with 11 bases between the two ends. The CDR3 coding sequence is TGTGCCAGCAGTGCCTCAGACATCTCCTACGAGCAGTACTTC. Amino acid sequence: CASSASDISYEQYF. Together with reference TRBV28 and TRBJ2-7, the CDR3 gives the full variable domain: DVKVTQSSRYLVKRTGEKVFLECVQDMDHENMFWYRQDPGLGLRLIYFSYDVKMKEKGDIPEGYSVSREKKERFSLILESASTNQTSMYLCASSASDISYEQYFGPGTRLTVT.

V is TRBV6-4 and J is TRBJ2-6; D unresolved. Between the trimmed V and J ends, which lost 4 bases and 2 bases, there was a span of 6 bases. The CDR3 covers 14 residues. From germline, CDR1 is MRHNA and CDR2 SNTAGT. In nucleotides, the CDR3 is TGTGCCAGCAGTGTCAGCGCTGGGGCCAACGTCCTGACTTTC. This codes for CASSVSAGANVLTF.

This clone was counted a few times. The CDR3 bases are TGTGCCAGCAGTTATAGAGGCGACGAGCAGTACTTC. As protein: CASSYRGDEQYF. The chain has TRBV6-5 and TRBJ2-7; D not certain. This CDR3 comprises 12 residues. CDR1 and CDR2 from the germline V gene are MNHEY and SVGAGI. V was cut by 3 bases and J by 5 bases, with 8 bases left in between.

This sequence joins TRBV6-6 and TRBJ1-6; D is uncertain. The V end was cut by 7 bases, the J end by 4 bases, with 8 bases between. The CDR3 runs 13 residues. Germline V gene lookup returns CDR1 MNHNY and CDR2 SVGAGI (reference sequence). CDR3 residues: CASTPPYNSPLHF. In DNA, the CDR3 is TGTGCCAGCACTCCCCCTTATAATTCACCCCTCCACTTT.

J is TRBJ2-1 and V is TRBV7-9; 7 nucleotides match TRBD1. Germline V CDR1 and CDR2: SEHNR, FQNEAQ (reference sequence). With V trimmed by 0 bases and J by 12 bases, 2 bases remained unmatched. There are 12 residues in the CDR3. The CDR3 loop reads CASSLAGTAQFF. The CDR3 nucleotides are TGTGCCAGCAGCTTAGCTGGGACAGCGCAGTTCTTC.

This chain joins TRBV5-1 and TRBJ2-1; D may be TRBD2 (6 bases). Germline CDR1 is SGHRS and CDR2 is YFSETQ. CDR3 size: 14 residues. V was clipped by 0 bases and J by 7 bases, with 11 bases between them. CDR3 DNA sequence: TGCGCCAGCAGCTTGGCGGGACTCGAAAATGAGCAGTTCTTC. As protein: CASSLAGLENEQFF.

The chain is built from TRBV6-5 and TRBJ1-5; D is unresolved. The CDR3 length is 13 residues. Trimming shortened V by 7 bases and J by 7 bases, and 14 bases separated the two germline ends. Germline-derived CDR1 and CDR2 are MNHEY and SVGAGI. Written as DNA, the CDR3 is TGTGCCAGCACCCCGGGGATCGGGCAGCCCCAGCATTTT. This sequence encodes CASTPGIGQPQHF.

The chain links TRBV11-2 to TRBJ1-4, with 10 bases fitting TRBD1. CDR3 size: 18 residues. Germline V gene sequence: CDR1 SGHAT, CDR2 FQNNGV. Germline trimming cut 4 bases from V and 2 bases from J; bases unmatched to any gene: 10. The CDR3 sequence is CASSSPGTGVGTNEKLFF. The CDR3 nucleotides read TGTGCCAGCAGCTCCCCGGGGACAGGGGTAGGGACTAATGAAAAACTGTTTTTT. Full variable domain (remainder filled in from reference TRBV11-2 and TRBJ1-4): EAGVAQSPRYKIIEKRQSVAFWCNPISGHATLYWYQQILGQGPKLLIQFQNNGVVDDSQLPKDRFSAERLKGVDSTLKIQPAKLEDSAVYLCASSSPGTGVGTNEKLFFGSGTQLSVL.

The chain carries TRBV18 and TRBJ1-5; 12 positions agree with TRBD1. CDR1 and CDR2 from the germline V gene are KGHSH and LQKENI. This CDR3 spans 15 amino acids. Trimming took 6 bases from V and 6 from J; bases not matched to a gene: 6. The CDR3 here is CASSPGQGAVQPQHF. The CDR3 nucleotides read TGTGCCAGCTCTCCGGGACAGGGGGCGGTTCAGCCCCAGCATTTT.

The CDR3 is CASRSGPSKFRYTF. Written as DNA, the CDR3 is TGTGCCAGCAGGAGTGGGCCCAGTAAGTTTCGCTACACCTTC. The V call is TRBV21-1, the J call TRBJ1-2; TRBD1 was called by the table and not checked on the DNA. TRBV21-1 corresponds to a pseudogene. CDR3 length: 14 amino acids.

The chain has TRBV7-9 and TRBJ2-1; D not certain. The CDR3 is 9 amino acids. Per the germline V gene, CDR1 is SEHNR and CDR2 is FQNEAQ (reference sequence). The CDR3 here is CPQDTEQFF. As DNA, the CDR3 is TGTCCGCAGGATACTGAGCAGTTCTTC.

This chain connects TRBV6-1 to TRBJ2-7; D unclear. CDR3 size: 15 residues. Germline values: CDR1 MNHNS, CDR2 SASEGT. Trimming removed 1 base at V and 0 bases at J, with 10 bases between. In DNA, the CDR3 is TGTGCCAGCAGTGAAGGGGCTGGCACCTCCTACGAGCAGTACTTC. Amino acids: CASSEGAGTSYEQYF.

This chain links TRBV7-2 with TRBJ1-4, with 7 bases aligning to TRBD1. The V and J ends lost 4 bases and 0 bases, in that order; junction bases with no gene match: 2. The V gene's germline CDR1 is SGHTA and CDR2 FQGNSA. The CDR3 covers 15 residues. CDR3 in amino acids: CASSYTGATNEKLFF. CDR3 sequence (DNA): TGTGCCAGCAGCTATACAGGGGCAACTAATGAAAAACTGTTTTTT.

The V and J genes are TRBV29-1 and TRBJ2-5, with 11 positions matching TRBD2. The DNA matches TRBJ2-7 better at its end, which makes the J call doubtful. This CDR3 contains 16 residues. In germline, CDR1 is SQVTM, CDR2 ANQGSEA. The CDR3 DNA reads TGCAGCGTAACCGGGACTAGCGGAGGTCCCTCCTACGAGCAGTACTTC. Protein sequence: CSVTGTSGGPSYEQYF.

This chain uses TRBV7-2 with TRBJ2-3, with a weak D call TRBD2 (6 bases). The V end lost 10 bases, the J end lost 4 bases, and 18 bases lay between the germline ends. The CDR3 runs 14 residues. The V gene's germline CDR1 is SGHTA and CDR2 FQGNSA. The CDR3: CATASGTSPDTQYF. Written as DNA, the CDR3 is TGTGCCACCGCTTCCGGGACTTCCCCAGATACGCAGTATTTT.

V is TRBV19 and J is TRBJ1-6; D is possibly TRBD1 (5 bases). Trimming cost V 4 bases and J 7 bases, with 8 bases left between them. CDR1 is LNHDA and CDR2 is SQIVND in the germline V gene (reference sequence). The CDR3 runs 13 residues. The CDR3 DNA follows: TGTGCCAGTAGTACCGACAGAAATTCACCCCTCCACTTT. Residues: CASSTDRNSPLHF.

The gene calls are TRBV6-5 and TRBJ2-1, with 8 bases lining up with TRBD2. The germline gives CDR1 MNHEY, CDR2 SVGAGI. J gave up 5 bases and V 5 bases, and 2 bases lay outside the gene matches. The CDR3 has 13 residues. Here the CDR3 DNA reads TGTGCCAGCAGTATAGCGGGGAACAATGAGCAGTTCTTC. Protein: CASSIAGNNEQFF.

This chain links TRBV5-1 with TRBJ2-2; D may be TRBD1 (6 bases). Germline values: CDR1 SGHRS, CDR2 YFSETQ. The CDR3 extends over 15 amino acids. V lost 2 bases, J lost 3 bases, and 11 bases lay in between. The CDR3 reads CASSFTGWDTGELFF. CDR3 sequence (DNA): TGCGCCAGCAGCTTCACAGGGTGGGACACCGGGGAGCTGTTTTTT.

V gene TRBV7-3 combines with J gene TRBJ2-3; possibly TRBD2 for D (5 bases). V gave up 0 bases and J gave up 1 base, with 11 bases separating them. This CDR3 contains 16 residues. Germline values: CDR1 SGHTA, CDR2 FQGTGA. CDR3 DNA: TGTGCCAGCAGCTTAACGTTGAGCGGTGGCACAGATACGCAGTATTTT. Residues: CASSLTLSGGTDTQYF. Full variable domain (rest looked up from reference TRBV7-3 and TRBJ2-3): GAGVSQTPSNKVTEKGKYVELRCDPISGHTALYWYRQSLGQGPEFLIYFQGTGAADDSGLPNDRFFAVRPEGSVSTLKIQRTERGDSAVYLCASSLTLSGGTDTQYFGPGTRLTVL.

J is TRBJ1-2 and V is TRBV29-1; D not certain. The V gene's germline CDR1 is SQVTM and CDR2 ANQGSEA. V dropped 4 bases and J dropped 8 bases, with 11 bases sitting between them. CDR3 size: 11 residues. The CDR3 sequence is CSVVLGKGYTF. The CDR3 DNA reads as TGCAGCGTTGTTCTAGGAAAGGGCTACACCTTC.

The chain is built from TRBV2 and TRBJ1-5; D not certain. This CDR3 contains 11 residues. From germline, CDR1 is SNHLY and CDR2 FYNNEI. The V end was cut by 8 bases, the J end by 4 bases, with 6 bases between. The CDR3 bases are TGTGCCAGCGGTGTAAATCAGCCCCAGCATTTT. Its translation: CASGVNQPQHF.

The genes are TRBV5-4 and TRBJ2-2, with TRBD2 as a possible D gene (6 bases). Germline CDR1 reads SGHNT; CDR2 reads YYREEE (reference sequence). This CDR3 spans 15 amino acids. With 0 bases removed from V and 1 base from J, the gap between germline ends came to 7 bases. CDR3 in amino acids: CASSLGGVNTGELFF. The DNA of the CDR3 is TGTGCCAGCAGCTTGGGCGGGGTGAACACCGGGGAGCTGTTTTTT.